This T cell receptor beta chain was identified in a study of blood T cell repertoires in COVID-19. TCRdb's table, derived via immunoSEQ multiplex PCR, lists solely in-frame clones and lacks some. This sample has around 240,000 clones, with about 82% found just once. The J segment lost 1 base and the V segment lost 6 bases, leaving 6 bases of the junction unmatched. Germline V gene lookup returns CDR1 MGHRA and CDR2 YSYEKL. The CDR3 is 16 residues long. The receptor was derived from a woman aged 45-65 years who had recovered from COVID-19. The specimen was PBMCs or T cells enriched from blood (not recorded which). This chain joins TRBV4-1 and TRBJ2-7, with 13 bases identical to TRBD2. The CDR3 is CASSPGLAGFSYEQYF. The CDR3 DNA follows: TGCGCCAGCAGTCCGGGACTAGCGGGGTTTTCCTACGAGCAGTACTTC.